The next 27 T cell receptor beta chains were all read from a single sample in a study of blood T cell repertoires in COVID-19. The repertoire was sequenced with immunoSEQ multiplex PCR; TCRdb's copy has only in-frame clones and lacks some. The sample records 65,000 to 90,000 clones, 83% being singletons. Sequenced material: peripheral blood. The receptors shown here come from an elderly woman with acute or convalescent COVID-19.

CDR3 nucleotides: TGTGCCAGCAGCTCAGGGGACAGGGCCTACGAGCAGTACTTC. It codes for CASSSGDRAYEQYF. The chain recombines TRBV13 with TRBJ2-7, with 9 bases lining up with TRBD1. The CDR3 contains 14 residues. With 4 bases clipped from V and 2 bases from J, the junction kept 3 bases outside the gene matches. Germline V gene lookup returns CDR1 PRHDT and CDR2 FYEKMQ (reference sequence).

This clone was found a few times. CDR3 protein: CASSRGQGGSGETQYF. The CDR3, as DNA: TGTGCCAGCAGCCGCGGACAGGGTGGTTCGGGAGAGACCCAGTACTTC. The chain combines TRBV7-9 with TRBJ2-5, with 8 nucleotides matching TRBD1. Germline V CDR1 and CDR2: SEHNR, FQNEAQ (reference sequence). With 5 bases clipped from V and 4 bases from J, the junction kept 12 bases outside the gene matches. The CDR3 consists of 16 residues.

The rearrangement uses TRBV24-1 and TRBJ2-1, with D maybe TRBD2 (6 bases). Trimming left V 5 bases short and J 5 bases short, with 15 bases between. Germline V CDR1 and CDR2: KGHDR, SFDVKD. The CDR3 consists of 15 residues. CDR3 DNA sequence: TGTGCCACCAGTGGAATAAGCGGAGGGCACAATGAGCAGTTCTTC. Translating gives CATSGISGGHNEQFF.

V and J are TRBV27 and TRBJ2-2, with 10 bases fitting TRBD1. Germline V gives CDR1 MNHEY, CDR2 SMNVEV (reference sequence). This CDR3 has 14 amino acids. V lost 5 bases and J lost 4; bases outside the gene matches: 1. The CDR3 DNA sequence: TGTGCCAGCAGTCGGGACAGGGGCACCGGGGAGCTGTTTTTT. Protein product: CASSRDRGTGELFF.

The chain carries TRBV27 and TRBJ1-1; 12 bases are a match to TRBD1. CDR3 length: 17 residues. Trimming removed 3 bases from V and 1 base from J; junction bases left unmatched: 6. CDR1 is MNHEY, CDR2 SMNVEV, per germline (reference sequence). CDR3: CASSFLGTGGRNTEAFF. In DNA form, the CDR3 reads TGTGCCAGCAGTTTTCTTGGGACAGGGGGCCGGAACACTGAAGCTTTCTTT.

The V gene is TRBV30, the J gene TRBJ1-5, with TRBD1 matching over 7 bases. The germline CDR1 and CDR2 sequences are GTSNPN and SVGIG (reference sequence). The CDR3 has 15 residues. The junction had 3 bases not matched to a gene; V was cut back by 0 bases and J by 1 base. The CDR3: CAWSVGGASNQPQHF. The DNA of the CDR3 is TGTGCCTGGAGTGTAGGGGGCGCGAGCAATCAGCCCCAGCATTTT.

The rearrangement joins TRBV18 to TRBJ1-3; weak D call: TRBD1 (5 bases). V was shortened by 2 bases and J by 4 bases, with 9 bases between the two germline ends. This CDR3 comprises 14 residues. Germline lookup yields CDR1 KGHSH and CDR2 LQKENI. The CDR3 region has the DNA TGTGCCAGCTCACCAAAGGGGCACGGAAACACCATATATTTT. Its protein is CASSPKGHGNTIYF.

The V gene is TRBV5-6, the J gene TRBJ1-2; TRBD1 might be the D (6 bases). V was cut by 6 bases and J by 0 bases, with 12 bases left in between. There are 14 residues in the CDR3. Germline V gene lookup returns CDR1 SGHDT and CDR2 YYEEEE. The CDR3 nucleotides are TGTGCCAGCAACGACAGGCGAGCTAACTATGGCTACACCTTC. Residues: CASNDRRANYGYTF.

This chain links TRBV29-1 with TRBJ2-5, with TRBD1 matching 8 bases. Germline V CDR1 and CDR2: SQVTM, ANQGSEA. V lost 1 base, J lost 0 bases, and 1 base stayed unmatched. The CDR3 spans 14 residues. In DNA, the CDR3 is TGCAGCGTTGAAGGGACAGGGTACCAAGAGACCCAGTACTTC. Residues: CSVEGTGYQETQYF.

V and J are TRBV4-3 and TRBJ2-7; D is undetermined. The CDR3 consists of 13 residues. The germline V and J ends were trimmed by 0 bases and 1 base, with 4 bases remaining between them. CDR1 LGHNA and CDR2 YSLEER come from the germline V gene. The CDR3 DNA sequence: TGCGCCAGCAGCCAAGACAGGTCCTACGAGCAGTACTTC. Its protein is CASSQDRSYEQYF.

The chain recombines TRBV2 with TRBJ2-2; 10 bases line up with TRBD1. The CDR3 contains 15 residues. The germline CDR1 and CDR2 sequences are SNHLY and FYNNEI. V shed 6 bases and J 4 bases; nucleotides not matched to a gene: 5. The CDR3 sequence is CASRPRTGGTGELFF. The CDR3 DNA is TGTGCCAGCAGACCCCGGACAGGGGGCACCGGGGAGCTGTTTTTT.

J is TRBJ2-7 and V is TRBV19; 12 nucleotides align to TRBD1. J was trimmed by 5 bases and V by 5 bases; bases with no gene match: 7. This CDR3 is 15 amino acids long. Germline V gene lookup returns CDR1 LNHDA and CDR2 SQIVND (reference sequence). CDR3 bases: TGTGCCAGTAGTCTGGGGGGGACAGGGGGCCACGAGCAGTACTTC. This translates into CASSLGGTGGHEQYF.

This chain uses TRBV3-1 (or the pseudogene TRBV3-2) with TRBJ2-3; 13 bases agree with TRBD2. The germline CDR1 and CDR2 sequences are LGHDT and YNNKEL (reference sequence). There are 17 residues in the CDR3. V was clipped by 1 base and J by 0 bases; unmatched bases: 1. CDR3 coding DNA: TGTGCCAGCAGCCAAGGGGGACTAGCGGGGAGCACAGATACGCAGTATTTT. The encoded protein is CASSQGGLAGSTDTQYF.

The chain carries TRBV6-6 and TRBJ2-1; a weak D match, TRBD2 (6 bases). The CDR3 is made up of 14 amino acids. The V end lost 2 bases, the J end lost 10 bases, and 15 bases lay between the germline ends. The germline CDR1 and CDR2 sequences are MNHNY and SVGAGI (reference sequence). CDR3 protein: CASSYPGGNVEQFF. The CDR3 nucleotides read TGTGCCAGCAGTTACCCAGGCGGGAACGTGGAGCAGTTCTTC.

This chain uses TRBV6-5 with TRBJ2-7; D is possibly TRBD2 (5 bases). This CDR3 has 15 amino acids. Trimming left V 0 bases short and J 0 bases short, with 9 bases between. Germline lookup yields CDR1 MNHEY and CDR2 SVGAGI. Written as DNA, the CDR3 is TGTGCCAGCAGTTACTCCGGAGGCCTCTCCTACGAGCAGTACTTC. It is translated as CASSYSGGLSYEQYF.

This sequence joins TRBV7-9 and TRBJ1-2; D might be TRBD1 (6 bases). V was pared by 4 bases and J by 2 bases, with 8 bases between. CDR1 SEHNR and CDR2 FQNEAQ come from the germline V gene (reference sequence). The CDR3 spans 13 residues. CDR3 nucleotide sequence: TGTGCCAGCAGCTCTCAGGGGAACTATGGCTACACCTTC. It specifies CASSSQGNYGYTF.

The gene calls are TRBV6-5 and TRBJ2-5, with TRBD1 as a possible D gene (6 bases). CDR3 length: 15 amino acids. The V end lost 0 bases, the J end lost 4 bases, and 12 bases lay between the germline ends. Germline V CDR1 and CDR2: MNHEY, SVGAGI. The CDR3 loop reads CASSYSITGRETQYF. The CDR3 DNA reads TGTGCCAGCAGTTACTCCATTACAGGGAGAGAGACCCAGTACTTC.

The CDR3 reads CAISERGTPSNQPQHF. The CDR3 region has the DNA TGTGCCATCAGTGAGAGAGGGACACCAAGCAATCAGCCCCAGCATTTT. The rearrangement joins TRBV10-3 to TRBJ1-5; D is possibly TRBD1 (6 bases). The V gene lost 2 bases and the J gene lost 1 base, with 12 bases spanning the gap. Germline V gene data show CDR1 as ENHRY and CDR2 as SYGVKD. This CDR3 is built from 16 residues.

V gene TRBV6-1 combines with J gene TRBJ2-3; TRBD2 agrees at 7 bases. This CDR3 spans 13 amino acids. CDR1 MNHNS and CDR2 SASEGT come from the germline V gene. V shed 0 bases, J shed 8 bases, and the junction held 2 bases outside the gene matches. This CDR3 is CASSEARGVTQYF. CDR3 bases: TGTGCCAGCAGTGAAGCCCGGGGGGTTACGCAGTATTTT.

V and J are TRBV24-1 and TRBJ2-5, with 10 bases that match TRBD1. Unmatched junction bases numbered 6, after V lost 4 bases and J lost 5 bases. The CDR3 covers 15 residues. CDR1 is KGHDR, CDR2 SFDVKD, per germline. The CDR3 region is CATSEAGQGGETQYF. The CDR3 nucleotides are TGTGCCACCAGTGAGGCTGGACAGGGGGGCGAGACCCAGTACTTC.

This sequence joins TRBV4-3 and TRBJ1-1, with a weak D call TRBD1 (6 bases). Per germline, CDR1 LGHNA and CDR2 YSLEER. Trimming removed 2 bases from V and 4 bases from J, with 11 bases in between. This CDR3 region has 14 residues. Here the CDR3 reads CASSQYRGSTEAFF. DNA of the CDR3: TGCGCCAGCAGCCAATATAGGGGGAGCACTGAAGCTTTCTTT.

The rearrangement links TRBV1 to TRBJ2-7; the DNA was not used to check the table's D call, TRBD2. TRBV1 is labeled a pseudogene. The CDR3 spans 15 residues. The CDR3, as DNA: TGCACCAGCAGCCAAGGGAGGGATAGCTCCTACGAGCAGTACTTC. Translated, it gives CTSSQGRDSSYEQYF.

This chain connects TRBV5-4 to TRBJ2-2, with D hard to call. This CDR3 has 17 amino acids. V lost 8 bases, J lost 0 bases, and 20 bases lay in between. Germline V gene lookup returns CDR1 SGHNT and CDR2 YYREEE (reference sequence). The CDR3 region has the DNA TGTGCCAGTACCCCTACCCTTGGGCAGTCGAACACCGGGGAGCTGTTTTTT. Translation gives CASTPTLGQSNTGELFF.

This chain uses TRBV28 with TRBJ2-7; TRBD2 matches at 8 bases. Germline values: CDR1 MDHEN, CDR2 SYDVKM. Losses at the gene ends were 6 bases for V and 2 bases for J; bases not matched to a gene: 6. The CDR3 is 14 amino acids. The CDR3 here is CASRRSGVPYEQYF. CDR3 DNA: TGTGCCAGCAGACGTAGCGGGGTCCCCTACGAGCAGTACTTC.

The chain couples TRBV25-1 to TRBJ2-3; D perhaps matches TRBD1 (6 bases). V lost 1 base and J lost 2, with 19 bases in between. From germline, CDR1 is MGHDK and CDR2 SYGVNS. The CDR3 spans 18 residues. This chain's CDR3 is CASSELWTVTPYTDTQYF. CDR3 nucleotide sequence: TGTGCCAGCAGTGAATTATGGACAGTGACCCCCTACACAGATACGCAGTATTTT.

The chain links TRBV2 to TRBJ2-5; TRBD1 agrees at 7 bases. The CDR3 has 13 residues. Looked up from germline, CDR1 is SNHLY and CDR2 is FYNNEI. Trimming removed 6 bases from V and 4 bases from J; junction bases left unmatched: 5. The CDR3 DNA reads as TGTGCCAGCAGGGTGACAGGGTTAGAGACCCAGTACTTC. It codes for CASRVTGLETQYF.

The chain links TRBV10-3 to TRBJ2-7; 12 positions agree with TRBD1. CDR1 ENHRY and CDR2 SYGVKD come from the germline V gene. The CDR3 length is 15 residues. J gave up 5 bases and V 2 bases, and 4 bases lay outside the gene matches. Here the CDR3 DNA reads TGTGCCATCAGTGAGCCGGGACAGGGGGCCCACGAGCAGTACTTC. This gives the protein CAISEPGQGAHEQYF.